These T cell receptor beta chains were read from a single sample in a study of cytomegalovirus exposure and HLA in healthy donors. Produced via immunoSEQ multiplex PCR; TCRdb's table is partial and in-frame only. This table lists 150,000 to 200,000 clones. The specimen was PBMCs. All receptors derive from a boy aged 10-17 years in good health and CMV-seronegative. The CDR3 runs from the conserved cysteine through the conserved F or W. Each record gives: V gene, J gene, D gene, CDR3 protein, CDR3 DNA. D genes are given only for firm matches.

v_call: TRBV7-3; j_call: TRBJ2-6; d_call: -; cdr3_aa: CASSFRDSGANVLTF; cdr3_nt: TGTGCCAGCAGCTTCCGGGATTCTGGGGCCAACGTCCTGACTTTC
v_call: TRBV19; j_call: TRBJ2-7; d_call: TRBD1; cdr3_aa: CASSTTGSDEQYF; cdr3_nt: TGTGCCAGTAGCACGACAGGGAGCGACGAGCAGTACTTC
v_call: TRBV5-4; j_call: TRBJ2-1; d_call: TRBD2; cdr3_aa: CASSWGTSGSNEQFF; cdr3_nt: TGTGCCAGCAGCTGGGGGACTAGCGGAAGCAATGAGCAGTTCTTC
v_call: TRBV5-1; j_call: TRBJ1-2; d_call: -; cdr3_aa: CASSGNTGGSRSGYTF; cdr3_nt: TGCGCCAGCAGCGGAAATACGGGGGGGTCGAGGAGTGGCTACACCTTC
v_call: TRBV30; j_call: TRBJ1-3; d_call: -; cdr3_aa: CAEQVSGNTIYF; cdr3_nt: TGTGCCGAACAGGTCTCTGGAAACACCATATATTTT
v_call: TRBV7-9; j_call: TRBJ1-2; d_call: -; cdr3_aa: CASKGDNRYGYTF; cdr3_nt: TGTGCCAGCAAGGGGGACAACCGCTATGGCTACACCTTC
v_call: TRBV2; j_call: TRBJ1-6; d_call: -; cdr3_aa: CASGRDRPSDSPLHF; cdr3_nt: TGTGCCAGCGGAAGAGACAGGCCTTCGGATTCACCCCTCCACTTT
v_call: TRBV7-9; j_call: TRBJ2-7; d_call: -; cdr3_aa: CASSASGSNEQYF; cdr3_nt: TGTGCCAGCAGCGCCTCGGGGTCGAACGAGCAGTACTTC
v_call: TRBV2; j_call: TRBJ2-1; d_call: -; cdr3_aa: CASRLRGEGGSYNEQFF; cdr3_nt: TGTGCCAGCAGACTCCGCGGGGAGGGGGGCTCCTACAATGAGCAGTTCTTC
v_call: TRBV19; j_call: TRBJ2-2; d_call: -; cdr3_aa: CASSPTGLNTGELFF; cdr3_nt: TGTGCCAGTAGCCCGACAGGTTTGAACACCGGGGAGCTGTTTTTT
v_call: TRBV5-1; j_call: TRBJ2-3; d_call: -; cdr3_aa: CASSPGVWGTTDTQYF; cdr3_nt: TGCGCCAGCAGCCCAGGGGTTTGGGGGACCACAGATACGCAGTATTTT
v_call: TRBV7-8; j_call: TRBJ2-1; d_call: TRBD1; cdr3_aa: CASSLGDRDNEQFF; cdr3_nt: TGTGCCAGCAGCCTCGGGGACAGAGACAATGAGCAGTTCTTC
v_call: TRBV4-3; j_call: TRBJ2-3; d_call: TRBD2; cdr3_aa: CASSQDDSGLAQYF; cdr3_nt: TGCGCCAGCAGCCAAGACGACTCGGGACTAGCGCAGTATTTT
v_call: TRBV2; j_call: TRBJ2-7; d_call: TRBD2; cdr3_aa: CASNEGGVGQYF; cdr3_nt: TGTGCCAGCAACGAGGGAGGGGTAGGGCAGTACTTC
v_call: TRBV14; j_call: TRBJ1-4; d_call: TRBD1; cdr3_aa: CASSQNRGLSEKLFF; cdr3_nt: TGTGCCAGCAGCCAGAACAGGGGGCTTAGTGAAAAACTGTTTTTT
v_call: TRBV6-4; j_call: TRBJ2-1; d_call: TRBD2; cdr3_aa: CASSDTTSGYNEQFF; cdr3_nt: TGTGCCAGCAGTGATACGACTAGCGGATACAATGAGCAGTTCTTC
v_call: TRBV25-1; j_call: TRBJ1-2; d_call: -; cdr3_aa: CASSDSLISTF; cdr3_nt: TGTGCCAGCAGTGACTCCCTAATTTCCACCTTC
v_call: TRBV11-2; j_call: TRBJ1-2; d_call: TRBD1; cdr3_aa: CASSLGVQGDYGYTF; cdr3_nt: TGTGCCAGCAGCTTAGGGGTCCAGGGGGACTATGGCTACACCTTC
v_call: TRBV5-1; j_call: TRBJ1-2; d_call: TRBD1; cdr3_aa: CASSLGQGPGGYTF; cdr3_nt: TGCGCCAGCAGCTTGGGACAGGGCCCGGGGGGCTACACCTTC
v_call: TRBV5-1; j_call: TRBJ1-5; d_call: -; cdr3_aa: CASSLAPGDQPQHF; cdr3_nt: TGCGCCAGCAGCTTGGCCCCAGGGGACCAGCCCCAGCATTTT
v_call: TRBV30; j_call: TRBJ2-1; d_call: TRBD1; cdr3_aa: CAWSVGGSLDEQFF; cdr3_nt: TGTGCCTGGAGTGTAGGGGGCTCCCTCGATGAGCAGTTCTTC
v_call: TRBV5-1; j_call: TRBJ2-7; d_call: TRBD1; cdr3_aa: CASRVDPGTGWYEQYF; cdr3_nt: TGCGCCAGCAGAGTAGACCCCGGGACAGGGTGGTACGAGCAGTACTTC
v_call: TRBV6-1; j_call: TRBJ1-5; d_call: -; cdr3_aa: CASEEGLHNQPQHF; cdr3_nt: TGTGCCAGCGAGGAGGGGCTTCACAATCAGCCCCAGCATTTT
v_call: TRBV4-1; j_call: TRBJ2-3; d_call: -; cdr3_aa: CASSQSVGGADTQYF; cdr3_nt: TGCGCCAGCAGCCAATCGGTCGGGGGTGCAGATACGCAGTATTTT
v_call: TRBV5-1; j_call: TRBJ2-3; d_call: -; cdr3_aa: CASSLGRDSTDTQYF; cdr3_nt: TGCGCCAGCAGCTTGGGGCGGGACTCCACAGATACGCAGTATTTT
v_call: TRBV4-2; j_call: TRBJ1-2; d_call: -; cdr3_aa: CASSQGGGYDYTF; cdr3_nt: TGTGCCAGCAGCCAGGGGGGGGGTTATGACTACACCTTC
v_call: TRBV11-2; j_call: TRBJ2-1; d_call: TRBD2; cdr3_aa: CASSLGGGASGEQFF; cdr3_nt: TGTGCCAGCAGCTTAGGAGGTGGGGCTAGCGGTGAGCAGTTCTTC
v_call: TRBV6-5; j_call: TRBJ2-7; d_call: TRBD1; cdr3_aa: CASRRDRPPYEQYF; cdr3_nt: TGTGCCAGCAGACGGGACAGGCCCCCCTACGAGCAGTACTTC
v_call: TRBV5-6; j_call: TRBJ1-1; d_call: -; cdr3_aa: CASNHGTRNTEAFF; cdr3_nt: TGTGCCAGCAATCATGGCACTAGGAACACTGAAGCTTTCTTT
v_call: TRBV5-6; j_call: TRBJ1-2; d_call: TRBD1; cdr3_aa: CASSFSVSGGSNYGYTF; cdr3_nt: TGTGCCAGCAGCTTTAGTGTGTCAGGGGGTAGTAACTATGGCTACACCTTC
v_call: TRBV7-2; j_call: TRBJ2-4; d_call: TRBD2; cdr3_aa: CASSLGERGVQYF; cdr3_nt: TGTGCCAGCAGCTTGGGTGAGCGGGGGGTTCAGTACTTC
v_call: TRBV28; j_call: TRBJ1-6; d_call: -; cdr3_aa: CAGGAYNSPLHF; cdr3_nt: TGTGCCGGGGGGGCCTATAATTCACCCCTCCACTTT
v_call: TRBV10-3; j_call: TRBJ1-6; d_call: -; cdr3_aa: CAINRDTNSPLHF; cdr3_nt: TGTGCCATCAACCGGGACACTAATTCACCCCTCCACTTT
v_call: TRBV19; j_call: TRBJ1-5; d_call: -; cdr3_aa: CASTITGRVSQPQHF; cdr3_nt: TGTGCCAGTACTATAACGGGCAGGGTGAGTCAGCCCCAGCATTTT
v_call: TRBV2; j_call: TRBJ2-3; d_call: TRBD2; cdr3_aa: CASSWTSRTDTQYF; cdr3_nt: TGTGCCAGCAGTTGGACTAGCCGCACAGATACGCAGTATTTT
v_call: TRBV7-8; j_call: TRBJ2-7; d_call: -; cdr3_aa: CASSTWTSTYEQYF; cdr3_nt: TGTGCCAGCAGCACCTGGACATCCACCTACGAGCAGTACTTC
v_call: TRBV2; j_call: TRBJ1-5; d_call: -; cdr3_aa: CASKFRDINQPQHF; cdr3_nt: TGTGCCAGCAAATTCCGGGACATAAATCAGCCCCAGCATTTT
v_call: TRBV18; j_call: TRBJ1-2; d_call: TRBD1; cdr3_aa: CASSPGTGFHYGYTF; cdr3_nt: TGTGCCAGCTCACCCGGGACAGGGTTTCACTATGGCTACACCTTC
v_call: TRBV19; j_call: TRBJ1-2; d_call: -; cdr3_aa: CASRQGEARGDYGYTF; cdr3_nt: TGTGCCAGTAGGCAAGGGGAGGCCAGAGGGGACTATGGCTACACCTTC
v_call: TRBV28; j_call: TRBJ1-6; d_call: -; cdr3_aa: CASSSGTAPGSSPLHF; cdr3_nt: TGTGCCAGCAGTTCCGGGACGGCCCCCGGGAGTTCACCCCTCCACTTT
v_call: TRBV13; j_call: TRBJ1-2; d_call: TRBD1; cdr3_aa: CASSFTGGGDYGYTF; cdr3_nt: TGTGCCAGCAGCTTTACAGGGGGTGGGGACTATGGCTACACCTTC
v_call: TRBV4-2; j_call: TRBJ2-3; d_call: TRBD1; cdr3_aa: CASRPGTGEGTDTQYF; cdr3_nt: TGTGCCAGCAGACCCGGGACAGGGGAAGGCACAGATACGCAGTATTTT
v_call: TRBV11-2; j_call: TRBJ1-2; d_call: -; cdr3_aa: CASSLQGFGYGYTF; cdr3_nt: TGTGCCAGCAGCTTACAGGGTTTCGGCTATGGCTACACCTTC
v_call: TRBV5-1; j_call: TRBJ1-1; d_call: TRBD1; cdr3_aa: CASSKPIDRGRTEAFF; cdr3_nt: TGCGCCAGCAGCAAACCTATTGACAGGGGGCGGACTGAAGCTTTCTTT
v_call: TRBV6-4; j_call: TRBJ2-7; d_call: TRBD1; cdr3_aa: CASSDSFGKGAVSYEQYF; cdr3_nt: TGTGCCAGCAGTGACTCTTTCGGGAAGGGGGCCGTCAGCTACGAGCAGTACTTC
v_call: TRBV5-1; j_call: TRBJ1-2; d_call: TRBD1; cdr3_aa: CASSFFPGQGGYTF; cdr3_nt: TGCGCCAGCAGCTTCTTCCCGGGACAGGGAGGCTACACCTTC
v_call: TRBV19; j_call: TRBJ2-7; d_call: TRBD1; cdr3_aa: CASSGTDYYEQYF; cdr3_nt: TGTGCCAGTAGCGGGACAGATTACTACGAGCAGTACTTC
v_call: TRBV10-3; j_call: TRBJ2-1; d_call: -; cdr3_aa: CAISEDSTLGQFF; cdr3_nt: TGTGCCATCAGTGAGGACAGTACCCTGGGGCAGTTCTTC
v_call: TRBV11-2; j_call: TRBJ1-1; d_call: -; cdr3_aa: CASRLRSEAFF; cdr3_nt: TGTGCCAGCAGGTTACGGTCTGAAGCTTTCTTT
v_call: TRBV5-3; j_call: TRBJ2-3; d_call: -; cdr3_aa: CARSRTARVTSTDTQYF; cdr3_nt: TGTGCCAGAAGCCGAACAGCGAGGGTGACTAGCACAGATACGCAGTATTTT